This T cell receptor beta chain appears in the sequencing data of a study of cytomegalovirus exposure and HLA in healthy donors. Study outcomes and limitations: Common viral pathogens seemed, in a later analysis, to connect with several of the most significant clusters. Researchers reportedly found TCR beta sequences accurately predicted most subjects' HLA-A and HLA-B alleles.

On this clone: Its antigen is still unknown.

The PCR used 60 Vbeta and 13 Jbeta primers. Using immunoSEQ multiplex PCR, the repertoire was profiled, and TCRdb retains in-frame clones only, with some absent. The table lists some 47,000 clones, with less than 2.5% in the top ten. The TCR was taken from a woman in her thirties or forties in good health and CMV-seronegative. The source material was PBMCs.

In DNA, the CDR3 is TGTGCCAGCTCACCACCGCGGGAGGGCTCTGGAAACACCATATATTTT. It is translated as CASSPPREGSGNTIYF. The chain uses TRBV18 and TRBJ1-3, with no clear D. CDR3 length: 16 residues. With 0 bases removed from V and 0 bases from J, the gap between germline ends came to 9 bases. CDR1 is KGHSH and CDR2 is LQKENI in the germline V gene.